The 19 T cell receptor beta chains below come from one sample, sequenced in a study of cytomegalovirus exposure and HLA in healthy donors. PCR was performed using 60 Vbeta and 13 Jbeta primers. TCRdb's copy holds only in-frame clones and misses some; the assay was immunoSEQ multiplex PCR. The table has a few hundred thousand clones, about 83% seen once. Sequences were obtained from PBMCs. Every receptor here comes from a girl between 5 and 17 years old in good health and CMV-seronegative.

The chain combines TRBV5-1 with TRBJ2-5, with 10 positions matching TRBD2. CDR1 and CDR2 (germline): SGHRS, YFSETQ. V lost 3 bases to trimming and J lost 1 base; unmatched junction nucleotides: 6. This CDR3 contains 16 residues. In DNA form, the CDR3 reads TGCGCCAGCAGCTCGCCTAGCGGGGGTCCCCAAGAGACCCAGTACTTC. Its protein is CASSSPSGGPQETQYF.

The chain uses TRBV7-8 and TRBJ1-2; D remains unclear. This CDR3 spans 12 amino acids. The germline V and J ends were trimmed by 1 base and 14 bases, with 14 bases remaining between them. Germline lookup yields CDR1 SGHVS and CDR2 FQNEAQ. The CDR3 reads CASSLERGYRTF. The CDR3, as DNA: TGTGCCAGCAGCTTAGAACGGGGATATAGGACCTTC. Full variable domain (rest looked up from reference TRBV7-8 and TRBJ1-2): GAGVSQSPRYKVAKRGQDVALRCDPISGHVSLFWYQQALGQGPEFLTYFQNEAQLDKSGLPSDRFFAERPEGSVSTLKIQRTQQEDSAVYLCASSLERGYRTFGSGTRLTVV.

This chain joins TRBV7-9 and TRBJ2-1; 8 nucleotides agree with TRBD2. J lost 6 bases, V lost 5 bases, and 12 bases had no gene match. Per the germline V gene, CDR1 is SEHNR and CDR2 is FQNEAQ (reference sequence). This CDR3 has 16 residues. The CDR3 DNA sequence: TGTGCCAGCAGCGTCCCGGGACTAGGATTGGGCAATGAGCAGTTCTTC. It encodes CASSVPGLGLGNEQFF. The complete variable domain, with remaining parts taken from reference TRBV7-9 and TRBJ2-1, reads DTGVSQNPRHKITKRGQNVTFRCDPISEHNRLYWYRQTLGQGPEFLTYFQNEAQLEKSRLLSDRFSAERPKGSFSTLEIQRTEQGDSAMYLCASSVPGLGLGNEQFFGPGTRLTVL.

The chain has TRBV5-4 and TRBJ2-7, with 7 bases lining up with TRBD1. This CDR3 comprises 13 residues. Germline V gene lookup returns CDR1 SGHNT and CDR2 YYREEE (reference sequence). J was trimmed by 3 bases and V by 3 bases; bases with no gene match: 3. CDR3 DNA: TGTGCCAGCAGCTCCCGGGACAGCTACGAGCAGTACTTC. It encodes CASSSRDSYEQYF.

This rearrangement joins TRBV7-9 to TRBJ1-1; 9 bases map to TRBD1. CDR1 SEHNR and CDR2 FQNEAQ come from the germline V gene (reference sequence). This CDR3 contains 13 residues. V lost 5 bases to trimming and J lost 11 bases; unmatched junction nucleotides: 9. CDR3 amino acids: CASSPRTGDPAFF. The DNA of the CDR3 is TGTGCCAGCAGCCCTCGGACAGGGGATCCGGCTTTCTTT.

This chain joins TRBV9 and TRBJ1-5, with D perhaps TRBD1 (5 bases). CDR1 and CDR2 from the germline V gene are SGDLS and YYNGEE. Trimming took off 4 bases at V and 6 bases at J, with 14 bases between the two ends. CDR3 length equals 14 residues. The DNA for the CDR3 is TGTGCCAGCAGCCGGCTAGAAGGGGCTCAGCCCCAGCATTTT. It specifies CASSRLEGAQPQHF.

This rearrangement joins TRBV14 to TRBJ2-1; 8 bases map to TRBD2. CDR1 and CDR2 (germline): SGHDN, FVKESK. J was trimmed by 4 bases and V by 1 base; bases with no gene match: 9. This CDR3 spans 17 amino acids. Here the CDR3 DNA reads TGTGCCAGCAGCCAAGTTAGGTTGGGACTAGGATACAATGAGCAGTTCTTC. This encodes CASSQVRLGLGYNEQFF.

The chain employs TRBV5-1 and TRBJ1-4, with TRBD1 matching 10 bases. The germline CDR1 and CDR2 sequences are SGHRS and YFSETQ. Trimming cost V 4 bases and J 7 bases; bases outside gene matches: 10. The CDR3 runs to 16 residues. This chain's CDR3 is CASSQSGGDRGEKLFF. CDR3 DNA sequence: TGCGCCAGCAGCCAAAGCGGTGGGGACAGGGGTGAAAAACTGTTTTTT.

Points on this clone: The same CDR3 is also encoded by other DNA sequences in this sample. The V call is TRBV27, the J call TRBJ1-1; unclear D gene. This CDR3 region has 13 residues. The V end was cut by 2 bases, the J end by 1 base, with 5 bases between. Germline V gene data show CDR1 as MNHEY and CDR2 as SMNVEV (reference sequence). The CDR3 region has the DNA TGTGCCAGCAGTTTACGGGAGAACACTGAAGCTTTCTTT. This translates into CASSLRENTEAFF.

This sequence joins TRBV9 and TRBJ2-3; TRBD1 might be the D (5 bases). Germline loops: CDR1 SGDLS, CDR2 YYNGEE. The CDR3 runs to 16 residues. The V end was cut by 3 bases, the J end by 2 bases, with 16 bases between. CDR3 in DNA: TGTGCCAGCAGCGGAAATCTAGGGGTAGCCACAGATACGCAGTATTTT. Protein sequence: CASSGNLGVATDTQYF.

The V call is TRBV19, the J call TRBJ2-3, with D uncertain. The CDR3 sequence is 14 residues long. Germline lookup yields CDR1 LNHDA and CDR2 SQIVND (reference sequence). The V end was cut by 3 bases, the J end by 2 bases, with 9 bases between. The CDR3 is CASSMFIFTDTQYF. The DNA for the CDR3 is TGTGCCAGTAGTATGTTTATTTTCACAGATACGCAGTATTTT.

This clone was seen just once. The CDR3 does not end in the conserved phenylalanine or tryptophan, so this is likely a read error. V and J are TRBV11-2 and TRBJ1-1; D gene unclear. Trimming cost V 1 base and J 4 bases, with 10 bases left between them. The CDR3 covers 14 residues. Germline V gene sequence: CDR1 SGHAT, CDR2 FQNNGV. The CDR3 is CASSLAWRATEAFS. The DNA of the CDR3 is TGTGCCAGCAGCTTAGCCTGGAGGGCCACTGAAGCTTTCTCT.

The chain recombines TRBV28 with TRBJ2-3; no definite D call. The length of the CDR3 is 14 residues. Trimming shortened V by 5 bases and J by 0 bases, and 9 bases separated the two germline ends. Germline CDR1 reads MDHEN; CDR2 reads SYDVKM. This CDR3 is CASSTALSTDTQYF. CDR3 nucleotide sequence: TGTGCCAGCAGTACAGCATTAAGCACAGATACGCAGTATTTT.

The chain carries TRBV27 and TRBJ1-2, with D tentatively TRBD1 (5 bases). V was pared by 3 bases and J by 4 bases, with 12 bases between. This CDR3 contains 14 residues. The germline V gene encodes CDR1 MNHEY and CDR2 SMNVEV (reference sequence). This CDR3 is CASSFYGGSYGYTF. CDR3 DNA: TGTGCCAGCAGTTTTTACGGGGGGAGCTATGGCTACACCTTC.

This clone was detected only a few times. The J gene is TRBJ1-5, the V gene TRBV4-3; D call uncertain. Germline lookup yields CDR1 LGHNA and CDR2 YSLEER. V was clipped by 0 bases and J by 5 bases, with 17 bases between them. CDR3 length: 17 residues. This CDR3 reads CASSQDYPWGADQPQHF. As DNA, the CDR3 is TGCGCCAGCAGCCAAGATTATCCCTGGGGAGCCGATCAGCCCCAGCATTTT.

The chain carries TRBV28 and TRBJ2-7; tentative D call: TRBD1 (5 bases). Germline CDR1 reads MDHEN; CDR2 reads SYDVKM. This CDR3 spans 14 amino acids. Trimming stripped 9 bases from V and 5 bases from J, with 20 bases between. The CDR3 reads CASSRGDSENEQYF. The CDR3 DNA follows: TGTGCCAGTTCAAGGGGTGACTCTGAAAACGAGCAGTACTTC.

The chain uses TRBV10-2 and TRBJ2-7, with D possibly matching TRBD2 (6 bases). Per germline, CDR1 WSHSY and CDR2 SAAADI. The germline V and J ends were trimmed by 5 bases and 2 bases, with 22 bases remaining between them. The CDR3 runs 17 residues. The CDR3, as DNA: TGCGCCAGCAGTACGGGAGTTACTAGACAAAATCCCTACGAGCAGTACTTC. Translation gives CASSTGVTRQNPYEQYF.

This chain uses TRBV7-3 with TRBJ2-2; D perhaps matches TRBD1 (6 bases). Trimming pared 5 bases from V and 4 bases from J, leaving 14 bases between. The CDR3 runs to 15 residues. The germline V gene has CDR1 SGHTA and CDR2 FQGTGA. CDR3 protein: CASSPRQASTGELFF. The CDR3 DNA follows: TGTGCCAGCAGCCCAAGACAGGCGTCCACCGGGGAGCTGTTTTTT. The full variable domain, rest sourced from reference TRBV7-3 and TRBJ2-2, is GAGVSQTPSNKVTEKGKYVELRCDPISGHTALYWYRQSLGQGPEFLIYFQGTGAADDSGLPNDRFFAVRPEGSVSTLKIQRTERGDSAVYLCASSPRQASTGELFFGEGSRLTVL.

The chain joins TRBV2 to TRBJ2-5; 9 bases map to TRBD2. This CDR3 contains 16 residues. Germline trimming cut 7 bases from V and 5 bases from J; bases unmatched to any gene: 14. Germline V lookup: CDR1 SNHLY, CDR2 FYNNEI. For the CDR3, the DNA is TGTGCCAGCACACTCGCCCGGCGGGGGGGCCTTGAGACCCAGTACTTC. Amino acids: CASTLARRGGLETQYF.